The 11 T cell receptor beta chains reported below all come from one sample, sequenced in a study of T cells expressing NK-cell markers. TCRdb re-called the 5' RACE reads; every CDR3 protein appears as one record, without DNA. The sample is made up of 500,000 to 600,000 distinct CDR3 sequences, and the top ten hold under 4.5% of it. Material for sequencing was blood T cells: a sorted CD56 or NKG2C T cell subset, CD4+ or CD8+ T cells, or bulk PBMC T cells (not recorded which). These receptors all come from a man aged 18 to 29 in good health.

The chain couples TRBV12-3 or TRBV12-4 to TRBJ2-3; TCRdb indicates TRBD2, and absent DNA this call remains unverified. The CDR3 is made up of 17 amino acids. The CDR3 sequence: CASSPPVAGRSTDTQYF.

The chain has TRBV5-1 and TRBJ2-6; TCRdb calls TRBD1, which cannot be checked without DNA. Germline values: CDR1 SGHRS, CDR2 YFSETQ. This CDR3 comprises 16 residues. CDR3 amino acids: CASSQQGAAGANVLTF.

CDR3 protein: CASSYSLAGTDTQYF. This chain connects TRBV6-5 to TRBJ2-3; TCRdb selects TRBD2, and the lack of DNA leaves this call unchecked. The CDR3 covers 15 residues. Looked up from germline, CDR1 is MNHEY and CDR2 is SVGAGI.

CDR3 sequence reads: CSVQSGKSSYEQYF. The chain is built from TRBV29-1 and TRBJ2-7; the TCRdb call, TRBD2, lacks DNA for checking. The CDR3 runs 14 residues. Germline assignment: CDR1 SQVTM and CDR2 ANQGSEA.

CDR3 in amino acids: CASSWGETQYF. The chain joins TRBV12-3 or TRBV12-4 to TRBJ2-5. The CDR3 consists of 11 residues.

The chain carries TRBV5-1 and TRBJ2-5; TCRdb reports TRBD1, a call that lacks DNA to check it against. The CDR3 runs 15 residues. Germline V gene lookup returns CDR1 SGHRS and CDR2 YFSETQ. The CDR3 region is CASSLGQGAEETQYF.

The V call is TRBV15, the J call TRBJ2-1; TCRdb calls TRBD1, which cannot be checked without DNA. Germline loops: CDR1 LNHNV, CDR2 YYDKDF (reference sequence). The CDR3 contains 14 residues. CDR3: CATSRDGYRDEQFF.

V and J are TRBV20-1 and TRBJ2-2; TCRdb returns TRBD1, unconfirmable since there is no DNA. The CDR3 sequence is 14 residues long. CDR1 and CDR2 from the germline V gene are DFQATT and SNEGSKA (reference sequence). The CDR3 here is CSASAGARTGELFF.

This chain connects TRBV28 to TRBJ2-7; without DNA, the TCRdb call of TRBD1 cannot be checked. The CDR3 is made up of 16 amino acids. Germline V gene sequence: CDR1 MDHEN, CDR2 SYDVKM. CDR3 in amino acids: CASSSGGAELIYEQYF.

CDR3 protein: CASSQEGAGGYNEQFF. The genes are TRBV3-1 and TRBJ2-1; TCRdb gives TRBD2 as the D gene, but with no DNA this cannot be confirmed. The CDR3 is 16 residues long. Germline V gene sequence: CDR1 LGHDT, CDR2 YNNKEL (reference sequence).

CDR3 protein: CASRMTGQGHEQYF. V and J are TRBV12-3 or TRBV12-4 and TRBJ2-7; checking the TCRdb D call of TRBD1 is not possible without DNA. CDR3 length equals 14 residues.